These 16 T cell receptor beta chains were all obtained from the same sample, sequenced in a study of blood T cell repertoires in COVID-19. Assay used: immunoSEQ multiplex PCR; TCRdb lists only in-frame clones, some missing. The sample consists of about 14,000 clones, about 80% of them appearing once. Sequencing input: peripheral blood. The receptors originated from a man in his 70s with acute or convalescent COVID-19.

This clone was detected once. The chain couples TRBV6-2 or TRBV6-3 to TRBJ2-5, with a possible D match to TRBD1 (7 bases). Germline V lookup: CDR1 MNHEY, CDR2 SVGEGT. The V and J ends lost 7 bases and 5 bases respectively, with 17 bases between them. The CDR3 has 14 residues. The DNA of the CDR3 is TGTGCCAGCAACCCCGGGGGACAGCGGGAGACCCAGTACTTC. Translated: CASNPGGQRETQYF.

The rearrangement links TRBV7-2 to TRBJ2-7; TRBD2 agrees at 7 bases. This CDR3 is 13 amino acids long. The germline V gene encodes CDR1 SGHTA and CDR2 FQGNSA. With 3 bases clipped from V and 5 bases from J, the junction kept 4 bases outside the gene matches. CDR3 nucleotide sequence: TGTGCCAGCAGCTTCGGACTAGTGAACGAGCAGTACTTC. It yields the protein CASSFGLVNEQYF.

The chain uses TRBV3-1 (or the pseudogene TRBV3-2) and TRBJ2-6, with D perhaps TRBD1 (5 bases). The CDR3 contains 16 residues. Germline values: CDR1 LGHDT, CDR2 YNNKEL (reference sequence). V shed 4 bases and J shed 0 bases, with 10 bases lying between them. Written as DNA, the CDR3 is TGTGCCAGCAGCCTAAGGGGTTCCTCTGGGGCCAACGTCCTGACTTTC. It encodes CASSLRGSSGANVLTF.

The rearrangement joins TRBV18 to TRBJ1-1, with TRBD1 matching over 7 bases. CDR1 and CDR2 from the germline V gene are KGHSH and LQKENI. The junction had 5 bases not matched to a gene; V was cut back by 3 bases and J by 1 base. The CDR3 extends over 15 amino acids. CDR3 sequence: CASSPRDSKNTEAFF. The CDR3 DNA sequence: TGTGCCAGCTCACCCCGGGACAGTAAGAACACTGAAGCTTTCTTT.

The rearrangement uses TRBV30 and TRBJ2-7, with D perhaps matching TRBD1 (6 bases). The CDR3 length is 12 residues. Germline CDR1 GTSNPN, CDR2 SVGIG (reference sequence). The V and J ends lost 5 bases and 6 bases respectively, with 14 bases between them. As DNA, the CDR3 is TGTGCCTGGGCACCTGGACAGTTCGAGCAGTACTTC. Translating gives CAWAPGQFEQYF.

This clone has more than one count but fewer than ten. The J gene is TRBJ1-1, the V gene TRBV6-2 or TRBV6-3; D gene uncertain. The CDR3 is 12 residues long. Germline CDR1 is MNHEY and CDR2 is SVGEGT. V gave up 5 bases and J gave up 1 base, with 5 bases separating them. CDR3 sequence (DNA): TGTGCCAGCAGTGGCTGGAACACTGAAGCTTTCTTT. It yields the protein CASSGWNTEAFF.

This clone was picked up a small number of times. This chain links TRBV12-3 or TRBV12-4 with TRBJ2-7, with D possibly being TRBD1 (6 bases). Trimming took off 4 bases at V and 3 bases at J, with 7 bases between the two ends. The CDR3 consists of 12 residues. The CDR3 region has the DNA TGTGCCAGCAGTTCCAGGGGCTACGAGCAGTACTTC. Amino acids: CASSSRGYEQYF.

This rearrangement joins TRBV2 to TRBJ2-4; D may be TRBD1 (6 bases). CDR3 length: 14 residues. Germline lookup yields CDR1 SNHLY and CDR2 FYNNEI. Trimming left V 6 bases short and J 0 bases short, with 9 bases between. The CDR3 region has the DNA TGTGCCAGCAGAAGGGGGATAGCCAAAAACATTCAGTACTTC. Protein sequence: CASRRGIAKNIQYF.

The chain links TRBV4-3 to TRBJ1-1; D unclear. V lost 4 bases and J lost 5, with 17 bases in between. Looked up from germline, CDR1 is LGHNA and CDR2 is YSLEER. CDR3 length equals 15 residues. Here the CDR3 reads CASSLTVAASTEAFF. The CDR3 DNA reads as TGCGCCAGCAGCCTTACCGTTGCAGCGAGTACTGAAGCTTTCTTT.

The rearrangement uses TRBV13 and TRBJ2-7, with 9 bases aligning to TRBD1. V was pared by 6 bases and J by 0 bases, with 6 bases of the junction left unmatched. CDR1 is PRHDT, CDR2 FYEKMQ, per germline (reference sequence). The CDR3 runs 15 residues. In DNA, the CDR3 is TGTGCCAGCAGACTACAGGGGGCCTCCTCCTACGAGCAGTACTTC. This sequence encodes CASRLQGASSYEQYF.

This chain connects TRBV27 to TRBJ2-5; D is possibly TRBD2 (5 bases). Trimming pared 0 bases from V and 7 bases from J, leaving 9 bases between. The CDR3 is made up of 13 amino acids. The germline gives CDR1 MNHEY, CDR2 SMNVEV (reference sequence). The CDR3 protein is CASSLSQAGTQYF. The CDR3 nucleotides read TGTGCCAGCAGTTTATCCCAGGCGGGGACCCAGTACTTC.

This rearrangement joins TRBV30 to TRBJ1-2, with D possibly TRBD1 on 5 matching bases. V lost 0 bases to trimming and J lost 8 bases, with 22 bases between them. Germline assignment: CDR1 GTSNPN and CDR2 SVGIG (reference sequence). This CDR3 is built from 16 residues. The CDR3 spells CAWSVDLRGGIIGYTF. As DNA, the CDR3 is TGTGCCTGGAGTGTTGACCTAAGGGGCGGGATTATAGGCTACACCTTC.

The rearrangement uses TRBV5-6 and TRBJ1-1, with TRBD1 matching 10 bases. CDR3 length: 15 amino acids. V lost 4 bases to trimming and J lost 4 bases; unmatched junction nucleotides: 7. Germline V gives CDR1 SGHDT, CDR2 YYEEEE. In DNA, the CDR3 is TGTGCCAGCAGCGGGGACAGGGGATGGAGCACTGAAGCTTTCTTT. It encodes CASSGDRGWSTEAFF.

This rearrangement joins TRBV21-1 to TRBJ1-2; TRBD1 was called by the table and not checked on the DNA. TRBV21-1 is listed as a pseudogene. This CDR3 has 13 residues. Written as DNA, the CDR3 is TGTGCCAGCAGCAACAGGGCGTCCTATGGCTACACCTTC. This translates into CASSNRASYGYTF.

This clone has a handful of counts. The chain employs TRBV7-2 and TRBJ2-3; D is ambiguous. The germline gives CDR1 SGHTA, CDR2 FQGNSA. CDR3 length: 14 amino acids. V was clipped by 3 bases and J by 2 bases, with 9 bases between them. CDR3 bases: TGTGCCAGCAGCTTCGGCACTAACACAGATACGCAGTATTTT. Translating it yields CASSFGTNTDTQYF.

This clone was recorded a few times. This chain connects TRBV7-9 to TRBJ2-1; weak D call: TRBD1 (5 bases). The CDR3 totals 15 residues. The germline CDR1 and CDR2 sequences are SEHNR and FQNEAQ (reference sequence). The ends were cut back, 5 bases at V and 3 bases at J, with 14 bases in the middle. The CDR3 nucleotides are TGTGCCAGCAGCGTAGATGCTGGACACTACAATGAGCAGTTCTTC. Translated, it gives CASSVDAGHYNEQFF.